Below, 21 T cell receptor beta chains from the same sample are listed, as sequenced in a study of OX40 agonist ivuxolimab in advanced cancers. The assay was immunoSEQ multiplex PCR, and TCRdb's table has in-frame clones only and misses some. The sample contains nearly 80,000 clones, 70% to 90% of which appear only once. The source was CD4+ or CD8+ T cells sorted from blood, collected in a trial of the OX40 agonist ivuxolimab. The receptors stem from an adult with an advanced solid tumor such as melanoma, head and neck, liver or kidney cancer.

CDR3: CASSFNTGELFF. DNA for the CDR3: TGTGCCAGCAGCTTCAATACCGGGGAGCTGTTTTTT. The chain has TRBV11-3 and TRBJ2-2; D gene ambiguous. Trimming took off 3 bases at V and 5 bases at J, with 4 bases between the two ends. Germline V gene sequence: CDR1 SGHNT, CDR2 YENEEA. The CDR3 is 12 amino acids. The full variable domain, completed using reference TRBV11-3 and TRBJ2-2, is EAGVVQSPRYKIIEKKQPVAFWCNPISGHNTLYWYLQNLGQGPELLIRYENEEAVDDSQLPKDRFSAERLKGVDSTLKIQPAELGDSAVYLCASSFNTGELFFGEGSRLTVL.

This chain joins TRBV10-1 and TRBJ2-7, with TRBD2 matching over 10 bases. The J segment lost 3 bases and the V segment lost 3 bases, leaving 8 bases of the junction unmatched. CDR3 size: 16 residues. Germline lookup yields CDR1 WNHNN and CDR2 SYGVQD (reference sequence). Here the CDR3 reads CASSDIASGSIYEQYF. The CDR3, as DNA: TGCGCCAGCAGTGATATCGCTAGCGGGAGTATCTACGAGCAGTACTTC.

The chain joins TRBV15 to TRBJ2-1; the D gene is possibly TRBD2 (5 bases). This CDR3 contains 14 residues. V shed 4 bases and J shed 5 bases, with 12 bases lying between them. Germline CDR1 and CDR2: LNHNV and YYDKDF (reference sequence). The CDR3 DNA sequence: TGTGCCACCAGCATACAAAGCGGTGACAATGAGCAGTTCTTC. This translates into CATSIQSGDNEQFF.

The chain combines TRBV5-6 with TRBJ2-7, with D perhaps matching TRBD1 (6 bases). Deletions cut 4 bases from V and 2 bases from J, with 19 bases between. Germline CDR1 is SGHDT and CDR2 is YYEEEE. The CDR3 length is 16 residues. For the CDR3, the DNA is TGTGCCAGCAGCCCCCAACCGGGACACAATCCCTACGAGCAGTACTTC. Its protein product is CASSPQPGHNPYEQYF.

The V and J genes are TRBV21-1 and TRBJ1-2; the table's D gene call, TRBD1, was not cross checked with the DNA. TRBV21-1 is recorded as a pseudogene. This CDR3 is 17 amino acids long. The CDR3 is CASSDLNEKTGTGGYTF. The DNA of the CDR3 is TGTGCCAGCAGCGACCTGAACGAAAAAACCGGGACAGGTGGCTACACCTTC.

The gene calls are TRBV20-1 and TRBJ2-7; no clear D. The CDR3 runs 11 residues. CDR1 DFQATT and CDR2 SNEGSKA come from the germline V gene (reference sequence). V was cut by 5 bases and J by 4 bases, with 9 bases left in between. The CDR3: CSAFTGYEQYF. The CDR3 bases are TGCAGTGCTTTCACGGGTTACGAGCAGTACTTC.

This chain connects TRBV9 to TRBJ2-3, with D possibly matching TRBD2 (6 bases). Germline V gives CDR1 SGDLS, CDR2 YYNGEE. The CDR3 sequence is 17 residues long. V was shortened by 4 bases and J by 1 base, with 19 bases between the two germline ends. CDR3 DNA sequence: TGTGCCAGCAGCCCCCTCTCGGGGGAGAGGGGCACAGATACGCAGTATTTT. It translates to CASSPLSGERGTDTQYF.

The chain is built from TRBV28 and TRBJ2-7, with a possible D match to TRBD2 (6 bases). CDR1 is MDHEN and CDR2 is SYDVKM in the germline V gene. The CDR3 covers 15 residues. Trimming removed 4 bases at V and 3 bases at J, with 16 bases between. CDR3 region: CASSSYAGSSYEQYF. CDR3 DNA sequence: TGTGCCAGCAGTTCCTATGCGGGATCGAGCTACGAGCAGTACTTC.

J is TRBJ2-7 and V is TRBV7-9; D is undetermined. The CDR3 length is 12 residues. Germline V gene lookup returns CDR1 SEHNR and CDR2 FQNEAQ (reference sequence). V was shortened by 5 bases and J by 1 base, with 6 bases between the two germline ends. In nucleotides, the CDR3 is TGTGCCAGCAGCGCCACTTCCTACGAGCAGTACTTC. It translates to CASSATSYEQYF.

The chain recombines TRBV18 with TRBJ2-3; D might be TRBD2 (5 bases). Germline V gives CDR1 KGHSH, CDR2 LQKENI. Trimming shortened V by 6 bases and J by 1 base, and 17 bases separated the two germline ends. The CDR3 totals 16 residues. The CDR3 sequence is CASSQKRSGRTDTQYF. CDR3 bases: TGTGCCAGCTCCCAAAAACGGAGCGGTCGCACAGATACGCAGTATTTT.

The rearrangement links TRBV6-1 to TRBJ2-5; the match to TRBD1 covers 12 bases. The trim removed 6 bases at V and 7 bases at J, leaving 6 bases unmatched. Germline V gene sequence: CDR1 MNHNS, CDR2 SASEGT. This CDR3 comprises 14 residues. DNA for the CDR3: TGTGCCAGCAGGTTGGGACAGGGGGCCGGGACCCAGTACTTC. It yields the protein CASRLGQGAGTQYF.

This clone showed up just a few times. This CDR3 reads CASSSKTGGTEAFF. CDR3 nucleotide sequence: TGTGCCAGTAGTTCTAAGACAGGGGGGACTGAAGCTTTCTTT. V and J are TRBV19 and TRBJ1-1; 9 positions match TRBD1. V was pared by 5 bases and J by 5 bases, with 6 bases of the junction left unmatched. The CDR3 length is 14 residues. The germline V gene encodes CDR1 LNHDA and CDR2 SQIVND (reference sequence).

This chain's CDR3 is CASSVMGQGPDTQYF. CDR3 sequence (DNA): TGTGCCAGCAGCGTAATGGGACAGGGACCAGATACGCAGTATTTT. The chain employs TRBV11-2 and TRBJ2-3; 9 nucleotides line up with TRBD1. Germline loops: CDR1 SGHAT, CDR2 FQNNGV. Unmatched junction bases numbered 7, after V lost 5 bases and J lost 4 bases. CDR3 length: 15 residues. Drawing the rest from reference TRBV11-2 and TRBJ2-3, the complete variable domain is EAGVAQSPRYKIIEKRQSVAFWCNPISGHATLYWYQQILGQGPKLLIQFQNNGVVDDSQLPKDRFSAERLKGVDSTLKIQPAKLEDSAVYLCASSVMGQGPDTQYFGPGTRLTVL.

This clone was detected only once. CDR3 nucleotides: TGTGCCAGCAGTGAAATGCCTCTATTAGACTCTGGAAACACCATATATTTT. Protein sequence: CASSEMPLLDSGNTIYF. V and J are TRBV2 and TRBJ1-3, with D uncertain. CDR1 SNHLY and CDR2 FYNNEI come from the germline V gene. The V and J ends lost 2 bases and 0 bases respectively, with 14 bases between them. The CDR3 covers 17 residues.

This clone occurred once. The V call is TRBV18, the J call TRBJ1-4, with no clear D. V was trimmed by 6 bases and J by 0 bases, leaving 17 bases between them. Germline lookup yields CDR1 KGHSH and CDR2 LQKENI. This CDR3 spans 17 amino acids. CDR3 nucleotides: TGTGCCAGCTCCCCCAGCGGTCTTCTTGCAACTAATGAAAAACTGTTTTTT. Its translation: CASSPSGLLATNEKLFF.

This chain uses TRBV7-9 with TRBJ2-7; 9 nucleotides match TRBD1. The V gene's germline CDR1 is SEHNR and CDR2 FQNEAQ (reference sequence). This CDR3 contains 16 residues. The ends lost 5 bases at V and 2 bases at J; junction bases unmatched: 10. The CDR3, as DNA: TGTGCCAGCAGCAATTCCGGGACAGGGATTACCTACGAGCAGTACTTC. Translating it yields CASSNSGTGITYEQYF.

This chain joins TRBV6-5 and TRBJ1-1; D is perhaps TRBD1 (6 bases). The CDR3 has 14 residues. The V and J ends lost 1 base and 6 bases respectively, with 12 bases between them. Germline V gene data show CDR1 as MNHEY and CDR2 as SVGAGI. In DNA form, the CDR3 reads TGTGCCAGCAGTTACTTGGAAGGGGGGCCTGAAGCTTTCTTT. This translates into CASSYLEGGPEAFF.

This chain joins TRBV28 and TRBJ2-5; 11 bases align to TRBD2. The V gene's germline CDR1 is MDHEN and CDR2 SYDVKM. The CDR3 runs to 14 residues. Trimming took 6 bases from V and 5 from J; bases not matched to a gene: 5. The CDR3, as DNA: TGTGCCAGCAGGGTGGCTAGCGGGAGGGAGACCCAGTACTTC. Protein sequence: CASRVASGRETQYF. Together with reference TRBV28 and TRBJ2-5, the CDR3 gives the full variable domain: DVKVTQSSRYLVKRTGEKVFLECVQDMDHENMFWYRQDPGLGLRLIYFSYDVKMKEKGDIPEGYSVSREKKERFSLILESASTNQTSMYLCASRVASGRETQYFGPGTRLLVL.

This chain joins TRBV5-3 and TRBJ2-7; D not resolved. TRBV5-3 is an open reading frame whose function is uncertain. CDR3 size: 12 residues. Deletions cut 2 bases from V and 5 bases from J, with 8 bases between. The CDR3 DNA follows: TGTGCCAGAAGCTTCGCACACCACGAGCAGTACTTC. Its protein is CARSFAHHEQYF.

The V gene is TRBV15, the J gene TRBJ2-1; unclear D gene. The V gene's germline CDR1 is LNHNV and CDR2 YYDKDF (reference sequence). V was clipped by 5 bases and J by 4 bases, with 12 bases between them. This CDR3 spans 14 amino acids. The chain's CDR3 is CATSPSWGYNEQFF. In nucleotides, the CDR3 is TGTGCCACCAGCCCGAGTTGGGGTTACAATGAGCAGTTCTTC.

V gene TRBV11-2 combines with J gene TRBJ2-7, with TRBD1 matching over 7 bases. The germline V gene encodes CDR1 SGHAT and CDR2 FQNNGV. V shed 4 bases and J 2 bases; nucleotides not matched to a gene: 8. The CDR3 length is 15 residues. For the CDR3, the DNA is TGTGCCAGCAGCTCCCTCCGGGACAGTACCTACGAGCAGTACTTC. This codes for CASSSLRDSTYEQYF.